The sequence of this TCR beta chain was determined in a study of long-term antiretroviral therapy in people with HIV. Findings of the study overall: Clones that had undergone expansion before ART dominated the repertoire at all time points. Post-ART, diversity grew, though it stayed under transplant donor control levels.

Investigators performed immunoSEQ version v3.0 at survey level. Profiled with immunoSEQ multiplex PCR; TCRdb holds only in-frame clones, not every one. The sample holds about 42,000 clones; roughly 86% are singletons and the top ten take around 4.7%. Each sample contained roughly 0.9-10 million cryopreserved PBMC, thawed before DNA extraction. CDR1 is LGHNA and CDR2 is YNFKEQ in the germline V gene. The V end lost 1 base, the J end lost 10 bases, and 11 bases lay between the germline ends. This CDR3 has 13 amino acids. On this clone itself: Its antigen is not known.

The TCR originated in a woman between 45 and 65 years old with HIV. The chain employs TRBV4-2 and TRBJ2-1, with no clear D. The input for sequencing was unsorted PBMCs, taken 0.1 years before starting antiretroviral therapy. The CDR3 sequence: CASSQVGGQEQFF. Written as DNA, the CDR3 is TGTGCCAGCAGCCAAGTAGGTGGGCAAGAGCAGTTCTTC.